This passage covers 22 T cell receptor beta chains from one sample sequenced in a study of blood T cell repertoires in COVID-19. Measured with immunoSEQ multiplex PCR; TCRdb has only the in-frame clones, and not every one. The data contain a few hundred thousand clones, about 90% of them singletons. The sequencing input was peripheral blood. All receptors derive from a woman in her fifties or sixties who had recovered from COVID-19.

The chain has TRBV10-3 and TRBJ2-7; 10 nucleotides agree with TRBD2. The junction had 6 bases not matched to a gene; V was cut back by 0 bases and J by 4 bases. CDR1 is ENHRY, CDR2 SYGVKD, per germline. The CDR3 extends over 16 amino acids. CDR3 in DNA: TGTGCCATCAGTGAGTCACTACTAGCGGGACGGTACGAGCAGTACTTC. Protein sequence: CAISESLLAGRYEQYF.

The V gene is TRBV7-2, the J gene TRBJ2-7; D is perhaps TRBD2 (7 bases). In germline, CDR1 is SGHTA, CDR2 FQGNSA. The CDR3 extends over 14 amino acids. V was shortened by 2 bases and J by 7 bases, with 15 bases between the two germline ends. This CDR3 reads CASSLRGRAGEQYF. The CDR3 coding sequence is TGTGCCAGCAGCTTAAGGGGGAGGGCGGGTGAGCAGTACTTC.

J is TRBJ1-2 and V is TRBV7-8; D gene ambiguous. This CDR3 has 13 amino acids. In germline, CDR1 is SGHVS, CDR2 FQNEAQ. V dropped 5 bases and J dropped 4 bases, with 11 bases sitting between them. The CDR3 DNA follows: TGTGCCAGCAGCCGGGCCGAGGCCTATGGCTACACCTTC. Translated: CASSRAEAYGYTF.

Remarks on this clone: Additional DNA sequences in this sample encode the identical CDR3. The rearrangement uses TRBV28 and TRBJ2-7; D may be TRBD2 (6 bases). CDR1 and CDR2 (germline): MDHEN, SYDVKM. Trimming removed 6 bases at V and 4 bases at J, with 10 bases between. The CDR3 is 12 residues long. CDR3 region: CASRSGGYEQYF. In nucleotides, the CDR3 is TGTGCCAGCAGAAGTGGGGGGTACGAGCAGTACTTC.

The genes are TRBV5-6 and TRBJ2-1, with 9 bases fitting TRBD2. Per germline, CDR1 SGHDT and CDR2 YYEEEE. The V and J ends lost 1 base and 6 bases, in that order; junction bases with no gene match: 5. CDR3 length: 15 amino acids. The CDR3 coding sequence is TGTGCCAGCAGCTTGCGCGGGAGGGCCGGCAATGAGCAGTTCTTC. Its translation: CASSLRGRAGNEQFF. The complete variable domain, with remaining parts taken from reference TRBV5-6 and TRBJ2-1, reads DAGVTQSPTHLIKTRGQQVTLRCSPKSGHDTVSWYQQALGQGPQFIFQYYEEEERQRGNFPDRFSGHQFPNYSSELNVNALLLGDSALYLCASSLRGRAGNEQFFGPGTRLTVL.

This clone was seen a handful of times. The chain employs TRBV5-5 and TRBJ1-1; the match to TRBD1 covers 7 bases. V dropped 1 base and J dropped 11; count of bases not matched to a gene: 11. This CDR3 spans 14 amino acids. CDR1 SGHKS and CDR2 YYEKEE come from the germline V gene (reference sequence). The CDR3 here is CASSLSATGVGAFF. Here the CDR3 DNA reads TGTGCCAGCAGCTTGTCGGCCACAGGGGTAGGGGCTTTCTTT.

This chain joins TRBV3-1 (or the pseudogene TRBV3-2) and TRBJ2-2; the D gene is possibly TRBD1 (7 bases). The V gene's germline CDR1 is LGHDT and CDR2 YNNKEL (reference sequence). The V end lost 1 base, the J end lost 3 bases, and 15 bases lay between the germline ends. CDR3 size: 17 residues. DNA for the CDR3: TGTGCCAGCAGCCAAGCCCCAGGGGGGTTTTACACCGGGGAGCTGTTTTTT. It is translated as CASSQAPGGFYTGELFF.

V gene TRBV2 combines with J gene TRBJ2-3, with D unclear. Germline CDR1 SNHLY, CDR2 FYNNEI. This CDR3 has 15 amino acids. Trimming removed 6 bases at V and 2 bases at J, with 15 bases between. The CDR3 loop is CASRRSWHPTDTQYF. DNA for the CDR3: TGTGCCAGCAGGAGGTCCTGGCACCCCACAGATACGCAGTATTTT.

CDR3 in DNA: TGTGCCTGGAGTGTATCAGGGGATGAGGGAAAACTGTTTTTT. Its translation: CAWSVSGDEGKLFF. This sequence joins TRBV30 and TRBJ1-4; D is perhaps TRBD1 (6 bases). This CDR3 has 14 amino acids. The V gene's germline CDR1 is GTSNPN and CDR2 SVGIG (reference sequence). Deletions cut 0 bases from V and 10 bases from J, with 15 bases between.

The chain has TRBV4-3 and TRBJ2-1; 13 bases match TRBD2. This CDR3 has 18 amino acids. V was pared by 4 bases and J by 4 bases, with 10 bases of the junction left unmatched. Germline-derived CDR1 and CDR2 are LGHNA and YSLEER. CDR3 amino acids: CASSPHGKTSGGYNEQFF. The CDR3 nucleotides are TGCGCCAGCAGCCCCCATGGGAAGACTAGCGGGGGGTACAATGAGCAGTTCTTC.

The J gene is TRBJ2-5, the V gene TRBV7-2; the D gene is possibly TRBD2 (6 bases). Germline V CDR1 and CDR2: SGHTA, FQGNSA. The germline V and J ends were trimmed by 5 bases and 5 bases, with 12 bases remaining between them. This CDR3 is built from 13 residues. This chain's CDR3 is CASSPGLRETQYF. The CDR3 DNA sequence: TGTGCCAGCAGCCCCGGACTAAGGGAGACCCAGTACTTC.

This clone was seen only a few times. The chain uses TRBV5-4 and TRBJ1-2; perhaps TRBD1 as D (6 bases). There are 15 residues in the CDR3. Trimming pared 4 bases from V and 1 base from J, leaving 14 bases between. The germline gives CDR1 SGHNT, CDR2 YYREEE (reference sequence). CDR3 in DNA: TGTGCCAGCAGCACACCCAAACAGGGTAACTATGGCTACACCTTC. Translated: CASSTPKQGNYGYTF.

The chain recombines TRBV19 with TRBJ2-1, with 11 bases identical to TRBD1. This CDR3 has 14 residues. From germline, CDR1 is LNHDA and CDR2 SQIVND (reference sequence). V shed 6 bases and J 7 bases; nucleotides not matched to a gene: 5. The CDR3 loop is CASSSGQGGNEQFF. CDR3 bases: TGTGCCAGTAGCTCGGGACAGGGGGGAAATGAGCAGTTCTTC. Filled out from reference TRBV19 and TRBJ2-1, the complete variable domain reads DGGITQSPKYLFRKEGQNVTLSCEQNLNHDAMYWYRQDPGQGLRLIYYSQIVNDFQKGDIAEGYSVSREKKESFPLTVTSAQKNPTAFYLCASSSGQGGNEQFFGPGTRLTVL.

J is TRBJ2-7 and V is TRBV18; 9 bases agree with TRBD1. V lost 3 bases to trimming and J lost 6 bases; unmatched junction nucleotides: 6. This CDR3 region has 14 residues. CDR1 KGHSH and CDR2 LQKENI come from the germline V gene. CDR3 loop: CASSPGTGSTEQYF. CDR3 sequence (DNA): TGTGCCAGCTCACCCGGGACAGGGTCGACCGAGCAGTACTTC.

The V call is TRBV19, the J call TRBJ1-1; D gene uncertain. V was pared by 5 bases and J by 0 bases, with 13 bases between. The CDR3 totals 15 residues. Germline values: CDR1 LNHDA, CDR2 SQIVND (reference sequence). This CDR3 is CASSALEGLNTEAFF. The CDR3 DNA sequence: TGTGCCAGTAGTGCCCTCGAGGGTCTGAACACTGAAGCTTTCTTT. The full variable domain, its missing parts supplied by reference TRBV19 and TRBJ1-1, is DGGITQSPKYLFRKEGQNVTLSCEQNLNHDAMYWYRQDPGQGLRLIYYSQIVNDFQKGDIAEGYSVSREKKESFPLTVTSAQKNPTAFYLCASSALEGLNTEAFFGQGTRLTVV.

This chain connects TRBV6-5 to TRBJ2-7, with 10 nucleotides matching TRBD1. V was pared by 8 bases and J by 6 bases, with 4 bases of the junction left unmatched. This CDR3 has 12 amino acids. Germline assignment: CDR1 MNHEY and CDR2 SVGAGI. CDR3 coding DNA: TGTGCCAGCGGTTGGGACAGGGGCGAGCAGTACTTC. Translation gives CASGWDRGEQYF.

For the CDR3, the DNA is TGTGCCAGCAGCTTGGCCACAGGCACAGATACGCAGTATTTT. Its protein is CASSLATGTDTQYF. The V call is TRBV5-6, the J call TRBJ2-3; D is unclear. CDR1 SGHDT and CDR2 YYEEEE come from the germline V gene. The V gene lost 0 bases and the J gene lost 1 base, with 6 bases spanning the gap. CDR3 length equals 14 residues.

V gene TRBV3-1 (or the pseudogene TRBV3-2) combines with J gene TRBJ1-4; the D is unclear. The germline V gene has CDR1 LGHDT and CDR2 YNNKEL (reference sequence). The V gene lost 0 bases and the J gene lost 4 bases, with 9 bases spanning the gap. This CDR3 spans 15 amino acids. Here the CDR3 reads CASSQDRSSNEKLFF. Here the CDR3 DNA reads TGTGCCAGCAGCCAAGATCGCTCGAGTAATGAAAAACTGTTTTTT.

V is TRBV27 and J is TRBJ2-6, with D perhaps matching TRBD1 (5 bases). The CDR3 totals 12 residues. Germline loops: CDR1 MNHEY, CDR2 SMNVEV (reference sequence). The DNA of the CDR3 is TGTGTTTGGGGCAATGGGGCCAACGTCCTGACTTTC. It is translated as CVWGNGANVLTF.

This rearrangement joins TRBV6-5 to TRBJ1-4; weak D call: TRBD1 (5 bases). CDR1 MNHEY and CDR2 SVGAGI come from the germline V gene. Trimming shortened V by 4 bases and J by 2 bases, and 8 bases separated the two germline ends. This CDR3 comprises 14 residues. The CDR3 coding sequence is TGTGCCAGCAGTTCGAGACAGACTAATGAAAAACTGTTTTTT. As protein: CASSSRQTNEKLFF.

The chain employs TRBV4-3 and TRBJ1-1, with 9 bases fitting TRBD1. The CDR3 has 13 residues. Germline CDR1 LGHNA, CDR2 YSLEER. Trimming took 6 bases from V and 3 from J; bases not matched to a gene: 2. The CDR3 protein is CASRGQGDTEAFF. CDR3 DNA sequence: TGCGCCAGCAGGGGACAGGGTGACACTGAAGCTTTCTTT.

This clone was seen only once. This chain links TRBV28 with TRBJ1-1; D not certain. Germline V gives CDR1 MDHEN, CDR2 SYDVKM. Trimming took 3 bases from V and 7 from J, leaving 6 bases between them. This CDR3 comprises 11 residues. The DNA of the CDR3 is TGTGCCAGCAGTTTTACGGGTGAAGCTTTCTTT. Protein: CASSFTGEAFF.